Below are 2 T cell receptor beta chains sequenced from a single sample in a study of T-cell reconstitution after alpha-beta-depleted transplantation in children. Researchers prepared the TCRbeta library using unique molecular identifiers, the study reports. MiXCR, run by TCRdb on the PCR reads, gives a single entry per CDR3 protein. This sample has roughly 790,000 distinct CDR3 sequences, with roughly 15% found just once. This specimen consisted of PBMCs, mostly from graft donor cells, obtained 360 days after TCRalphabeta/CD19-depleted stem cell transplant. The receptors were sampled from a male patient under 18 who had a stem cell transplant for acute lymphoblastic leukemia, so the T cells may come from the graft donor.

The sample holds a few counts of this clonotype. The chain recombines TRBV3-1 with TRBJ1-1; D remains unclear. Germline V gene sequence: CDR1 LGHDT, CDR2 YNNKEL (reference sequence). This CDR3 has 12 residues. The V end lost 7 bases, the J end lost 6 bases, and 12 bases lay between the germline ends. DNA for the CDR3: TGTGCCAGCACCATAGGGCACGCTGAAGCTTTCTTT. It specifies CASTIGHAEAFF.

There are a few counts of this clonotype. CDR3 amino acids: CASSEGAGQYF. The CDR3 coding sequence is TGTGCCAGCAGTGAAGGAGCGGGGCAGTACTTC. This chain joins TRBV6-1 and TRBJ2-7; perhaps TRBD2 as D (6 bases). CDR3 length: 11 amino acids. In germline, CDR1 is MNHNS, CDR2 SASEGT. With 1 base removed from V and 9 bases from J, the gap between germline ends came to 7 bases.